This entry lists 22 T cell receptor beta chains sequenced from one sample in a study of T-cell memory formation after mild COVID-19. In TCRdb, the 5' RACE reads were re-called with MiXCR into one record per CDR3 protein. The table records 85,000 to 130,000 distinct CDR3 sequences, around 12% of them present only once. Sequencing was carried out using PBMCs or a T cell subset sorted from them (not recorded which). The source of these receptors is an adult woman who had mild COVID-19 (a few samples of this study predate the infection). Cell type and time point are not known.

This clonotype was found a few times. The rearrangement links TRBV7-3 to TRBJ2-1; D may be TRBD2 (5 bases). Trimming shortened V by 5 bases and J by 5 bases, and 16 bases separated the two germline ends. The CDR3 totals 15 residues. Germline CDR1 is SGHTA and CDR2 is FQGTGA. This CDR3 is CASSLGWSGHNEQFF. As DNA, the CDR3 is TGTGCCAGCAGCCTAGGGTGGAGCGGTCACAATGAGCAGTTCTTC.

The chain links TRBV7-3 to TRBJ2-7; 9 bases are a match to TRBD1. Per germline, CDR1 SGHTA and CDR2 FQGTGA. Unmatched junction bases numbered 8, after V lost 0 bases and J lost 5 bases. This CDR3 is built from 16 residues. CDR3 DNA: TGTGCCAGCAGCTTAACAGTTGGGACAGGGTCCCACGAGCAGTACTTC. Its translation: CASSLTVGTGSHEQYF.

The chain is built from TRBV5-5 and TRBJ1-6, with 8 bases matching TRBD1. Trimming at V came to 0 bases and at J to 11 bases, leaving 1 base not matched to a gene. CDR3 length: 13 amino acids. Per the germline V gene, CDR1 is SGHKS and CDR2 is YYEKEE (reference sequence). Here the CDR3 DNA reads TGTGCCAGCAGCTTGGGGACAGGGACACCCCTCCACTTT. Amino acids: CASSLGTGTPLHF.

About this clonotype: Germline is not matched at one junction end, which may reflect a read error. J is TRBJ2-6 and V is TRBV15, with D perhaps matching TRBD1 (6 bases). The germline gives CDR1 LNHNV, CDR2 YYDKDF (reference sequence). This CDR3 contains 14 residues. Here the CDR3 reads CATSRDAGDNVLTF. The CDR3 DNA reads as TGTGCCACCAGCAGAGACGCAGGGGACAACGTCCTGACTTTC.

In DNA form, the CDR3 reads TGTGCCAGCGTGGGGGAGGGTGAAAAACTGTTTTTT. Translated: CASVGEGEKLFF. This sequence joins TRBV25-1 and TRBJ1-4; possible D gene TRBD1, 5 bases. The CDR3 is 12 residues long. V was clipped by 8 bases and J by 7 bases, with 11 bases between them. Germline CDR1 reads MGHDK; CDR2 reads SYGVNS.

There are many counts of this clonotype. The chain carries TRBV29-1 and TRBJ1-2, with a tentative D call TRBD1 (6 bases). The CDR3 extends over 17 amino acids. Germline lookup yields CDR1 SQVTM and CDR2 ANQGSEA. V was trimmed by 2 bases and J by 4 bases, leaving 23 bases between them. Written as DNA, the CDR3 is TGCAGCGTTGAAAATACGCCCTTGGGGGCCGTTGGCTATGGCTACACCTTC. Protein: CSVENTPLGAVGYGYTF.

This clonotype was picked up many times. The chain has TRBV4-1 and TRBJ2-3, with D uncertain. V was trimmed by 0 bases and J by 6 bases, leaving 4 bases between them. Germline assignment: CDR1 MGHRA and CDR2 YSYEKL. The CDR3 runs to 12 residues. For the CDR3, the DNA is TGCGCCAGCAGCCAAGAAGGGGATACGCAGTATTTT. It yields the protein CASSQEGDTQYF.

The rearrangement links TRBV14 to TRBJ1-1; D call uncertain. The germline V gene has CDR1 SGHDN and CDR2 FVKESK. V was pared by 3 bases and J by 4 bases, with 12 bases between. The CDR3 sequence is 14 residues long. CDR3 loop: CASSHKVGGTEAFF. As DNA, the CDR3 is TGTGCCAGCAGCCATAAAGTCGGTGGCACTGAAGCTTTCTTT.

The CDR3, as DNA: TGTGCCACCAGTGATATCGAAAGCTGGGAGAACACCGGGGAGCTGTTTTTT. Translation: CATSDIESWENTGELFF. The chain is built from TRBV24-1 and TRBJ2-2, with D uncertain. The V end was cut by 3 bases, the J end by 1 base, with 14 bases between. Germline V CDR1 and CDR2: KGHDR, SFDVKD. This CDR3 has 17 amino acids.

To note about this clonotype: Its ends do not fully match the called genes, so a read error is possible. CDR3 sequence (DNA): TGTGCCAGCAGTGAATTGACAGCTAACTATGGCTGCACCTTC. This encodes CASSELTANYGCTF. V usage is TRBV25-1 and J usage is TRBJ1-2; tentative D call: TRBD1 (5 bases). Per germline, CDR1 MGHDK and CDR2 SYGVNS. The CDR3 covers 14 residues.

This clonotype was seen a handful of times. The rearrangement joins TRBV5-6 to TRBJ1-1; 8 bases align to TRBD1. CDR1 and CDR2 (germline): SGHDT, YYEEEE. V was pared by 3 bases and J by 7 bases, with 8 bases of the junction left unmatched. The CDR3 sequence is 14 residues long. The CDR3 loop is CASSSTDRDYEAFF. CDR3 nucleotides: TGTGCCAGCAGCTCTACGGACAGGGATTATGAAGCTTTCTTT.

In its sample, this clonotype was seen many times. The rearrangement joins TRBV29-1 to TRBJ2-7, with D tentatively TRBD2 (7 bases). There are 15 residues in the CDR3. The V gene's germline CDR1 is SQVTM and CDR2 ANQGSEA. V was trimmed by 2 bases and J by 5 bases, leaving 19 bases between them. CDR3 DNA: TGCAGCGTTGAAATGGTCGGCGGGGGCTACCACGAGCAGTACTTC. Protein sequence: CSVEMVGGGYHEQYF.

The chain joins TRBV7-9 to TRBJ2-3; D possibly uses TRBD1 or TRBD2 (5 bases each). Per germline, CDR1 SEHNR and CDR2 FQNEAQ (reference sequence). The CDR3 spans 15 residues. V lost 8 bases, J lost 2 bases, and 17 bases lay in between. This CDR3 is CASAGPKGLTDTQYF. The CDR3 DNA is TGTGCCAGCGCGGGTCCCAAGGGGCTCACAGATACGCAGTATTTT.

The rearrangement links TRBV20-1 to TRBJ1-1; a possible D gene is TRBD1 (5 bases). Germline-derived CDR1 and CDR2 are DFQATT and SNEGSKA (reference sequence). V lost 3 bases and J lost 1, with 18 bases in between. The CDR3 loop spans 16 amino acids. The CDR3 region has the DNA TGCAGTGCTAGCGCTGGACTCAGGGTTTGGAACACTGAAGCTTTCTTT. Translation: CSASAGLRVWNTEAFF.

The chain joins TRBV6-2 or TRBV6-3 to TRBJ1-5; D gene unclear. This CDR3 has 16 amino acids. Trimming removed 0 bases from V and 4 bases from J, with 13 bases in between. Germline V gives CDR1 MNHEY, CDR2 SVGEGT. The CDR3 DNA reads TGTGCCAGCAGTTACTCGATCGGCGACGGTAATCAGCCCCAGCATTTT. Its protein is CASSYSIGDGNQPQHF.

This sequence joins TRBV27 and TRBJ2-3, with 8 bases fitting TRBD1. The CDR3 extends over 14 amino acids. Trimming removed 7 bases from V and 6 bases from J; junction bases left unmatched: 9. Germline V gives CDR1 MNHEY, CDR2 SMNVEV (reference sequence). For the CDR3, the DNA is TGTGCCAGCACCCACGGGACAGGTCTGGATACGCAGTATTTT. This sequence encodes CASTHGTGLDTQYF.

The chain recombines TRBV3-1 with TRBJ1-1, with D perhaps matching TRBD1 (5 bases). The V and J ends lost 5 bases and 5 bases respectively, with 18 bases between them. Germline CDR1 is LGHDT and CDR2 is YNNKEL (reference sequence). The CDR3 length is 15 residues. Here the CDR3 reads CASSVTLVGETEAFF. CDR3 nucleotide sequence: TGTGCCAGCAGCGTTACCCTTGTGGGGGAGACTGAAGCTTTCTTT.

In its sample, this clonotype was seen a few times. The chain links TRBV7-2 to TRBJ2-5; 10 bases are shared with TRBD2. The CDR3 runs 14 residues. From germline, CDR1 is SGHTA and CDR2 FQGNSA. The V segment lost 6 bases and the J segment 2 bases; nucleotides outside the gene matches: 3. The CDR3 loop reads CASRKTSGQETQYF. The CDR3 coding sequence is TGTGCCAGCAGAAAGACTAGCGGGCAAGAGACCCAGTACTTC.

The V and J genes are TRBV27 and TRBJ2-7; D not certain. The germline gives CDR1 MNHEY, CDR2 SMNVEV (reference sequence). The CDR3 length is 12 residues. V lost 10 bases, J lost 2 bases, and 12 bases lay in between. The CDR3 here is CATGPGPYEQYF. CDR3 nucleotide sequence: TGTGCCACCGGGCCGGGTCCCTACGAGCAGTACTTC.

This clonotype was detected many times. A read error may account for a junction end that differs from germline. This sequence joins TRBV7-9 and TRBJ2-5; D is unresolved. Germline CDR1 reads SEHNR; CDR2 reads FQNEAQ (reference sequence). This CDR3 is built from 11 residues. CDR3 region: CASSSQGTQYF. In DNA form, the CDR3 reads TGTGCCAGCAGCTCCCAAGGGACCCAGTACTTC.

This clonotype was counted at least ten times. The chain couples TRBV7-9 to TRBJ2-1; the D gene is possibly TRBD1 (5 bases). The germline V and J ends were trimmed by 1 base and 1 base, with 11 bases remaining between them. Germline V lookup: CDR1 SEHNR, CDR2 FQNEAQ (reference sequence). The CDR3 length is 16 residues. Here the CDR3 DNA reads TGTGCCAGCAGCTTAGAGGGGCGACAGTCCTACAATGAGCAGTTCTTC. Residues: CASSLEGRQSYNEQFF.

This clonotype was observed a handful of times. The J gene is TRBJ2-1, the V gene TRBV15, with TRBD2 identical over 7 bases. This CDR3 is 16 amino acids long. V dropped 3 bases and J dropped 4; count of bases not matched to a gene: 9. Germline-derived CDR1 and CDR2 are LNHNV and YYDKDF (reference sequence). The CDR3 DNA reads TGTGCCACCAGCAGCCGACGGGGGAGGGATTACAATGAGCAGTTCTTC. It specifies CATSSRRGRDYNEQFF.